A single sample gave rise to the 26 T cell receptor beta chains below, sequenced in a study of technical replicates of blood from a handful of donors. Measured with immunoSEQ multiplex PCR; TCRdb has only the in-frame clones, and not every one. The profile shows over 50,000 clones, 85% to 95% of them singletons. Sequenced material: T cells isolated from PBMCs. Receptors originate from a human donor in good health.

The chain has TRBV7-9 and TRBJ2-5; D is ambiguous. This CDR3 has 15 amino acids. V was cut by 1 base and J by 1 base, with 10 bases left in between. CDR1 and CDR2 (germline): SEHNR, FQNEAQ (reference sequence). The DNA of the CDR3 is TGTGCCAGCAGCTTAGGATTGCACGGCCAAGAGACCCAGTACTTC. It is translated as CASSLGLHGQETQYF.

This clone occurred once. The chain has TRBV5-1 and TRBJ1-2; possibly TRBD1 for D (5 bases). Looked up from germline, CDR1 is SGHRS and CDR2 is YFSETQ. Trimming stripped 0 bases from V and 0 bases from J, with 6 bases between. The CDR3 contains 14 residues. The CDR3 sequence is CASSLDRTNYGYTF. CDR3 in DNA: TGCGCCAGCAGCTTGGACAGGACTAACTATGGCTACACCTTC.

The chain carries TRBV9 and TRBJ1-2; weak D call: TRBD1 (5 bases). CDR1 is SGDLS, CDR2 YYNGEE, per germline. V was pared by 4 bases and J by 0 bases, with 7 bases between. This CDR3 comprises 13 residues. CDR3 bases: TGTGCCAGCAGCCGGGACTCTAACTATGGCTACACCTTC. The encoded protein is CASSRDSNYGYTF. Looking up the rest from reference TRBV9 and TRBJ1-2 gives the full variable domain: DSGVTQTPKHLITATGQRVTLRCSPRSGDLSVYWYQQSLDQGLQFLIQYYNGEERAKGNILERFSAQQFPDLHSELNLSSLELGDSALYFCASSRDSNYGYTFGSGTRLTVV.

As to this clone: At one boundary the junction diverges from the germline segment, which might be a read error. This chain links TRBV11-2 with TRBJ1-2; D uncertain. The germline V gene has CDR1 SGHAT and CDR2 FQNNGV. This CDR3 has 12 residues. The CDR3 loop is CASSLDLGRPLF. DNA of the CDR3: TGTGCCAGCAGCTTAGATCTCGGCAGGCCCCTCTTC.

The chain uses TRBV7-2 and TRBJ2-2, with D tentatively TRBD2 (5 bases). CDR1 is SGHTA, CDR2 FQGNSA, per germline. The CDR3 runs to 15 residues. The V end lost 2 bases, the J end lost 1 base, and 8 bases lay between the germline ends. The CDR3 nucleotides are TGTGCCAGCAGCTTACAACTAGGGAACACCGGGGAGCTGTTTTTT. Translated, it gives CASSLQLGNTGELFF.

The chain couples TRBV5-1 to TRBJ2-7; 8 nucleotides align to TRBD1. The germline CDR1 and CDR2 sequences are SGHRS and YFSETQ. CDR3 length: 15 residues. V gave up 4 bases and J gave up 4 bases; unmatched junction bases: 10. The DNA for the CDR3 is TGCGCCAGCAGCCTTACACCGGGACAGGCGTACGAGCAGTACTTC. Residues: CASSLTPGQAYEQYF.

This sequence joins TRBV28 and TRBJ2-1; 10 bases line up with TRBD2. Germline V gene lookup returns CDR1 MDHEN and CDR2 SYDVKM. The CDR3 length is 20 residues. V lost 1 base and J lost 9; bases outside the gene matches: 21. The CDR3 reads CASSLSYHRPELAGPGEQFF. The CDR3 DNA follows: TGTGCCAGCAGTTTATCATACCACCGCCCGGAACTAGCGGGACCAGGTGAGCAGTTCTTC.

V and J are TRBV10-1 and TRBJ2-1, with no clear D. The germline V gene encodes CDR1 WNHNN and CDR2 SYGVQD (reference sequence). The CDR3 is 13 amino acids. Trimming stripped 5 bases from V and 9 bases from J, with 14 bases between. This chain's CDR3 is CASSPSLFSEQFF. The CDR3, as DNA: TGCGCCAGCAGTCCCTCCCTATTTAGTGAGCAGTTCTTC.

This CDR3 is CASSLAGGGLTEAFF. In nucleotides, the CDR3 is TGCGCCAGCAGCTTGGCCGGGGGAGGGTTGACTGAAGCTTTCTTT. This chain uses TRBV5-1 with TRBJ1-1; TRBD1 might be the D (5 bases). Germline CDR1 SGHRS, CDR2 YFSETQ. V gave up 0 bases and J gave up 5 bases, with 14 bases separating them. The CDR3 is 15 residues long.

This clone occurred once. The V and J genes are TRBV28 and TRBJ2-1; 14 positions match TRBD2. V lost 6 bases to trimming and J lost 3 bases; unmatched junction nucleotides: 13. Germline V gene data show CDR1 as MDHEN and CDR2 as SYDVKM. This CDR3 contains 19 residues. CDR3 protein: CASRGGVRTSGRFYNEQFF. The DNA for the CDR3 is TGTGCCAGCAGGGGAGGGGTGCGGACTAGCGGGAGGTTCTACAATGAGCAGTTCTTC.

The rearrangement uses TRBV6-6 and TRBJ1-2, with 9 bases lining up with TRBD1. In germline, CDR1 is MNHNY, CDR2 SVGAGI (reference sequence). This CDR3 has 13 amino acids. V shed 6 bases, J shed 7 bases, and the junction held 6 bases outside the gene matches. The chain's CDR3 is CASRQQGARGYTF. CDR3 DNA sequence: TGTGCCAGCAGACAACAGGGGGCGCGTGGCTACACCTTC.

The chain has TRBV11-2 and TRBJ1-5; D is unresolved. The CDR3 totals 13 residues. Germline lookup yields CDR1 SGHAT and CDR2 FQNNGV. The V end lost 1 base, the J end lost 6 bases, and 7 bases lay between the germline ends. The CDR3 nucleotides are TGTGCCAGCAGCTTAGGATTGGCTCAGCCCCAGCATTTT. Its protein is CASSLGLAQPQHF.

This chain uses TRBV10-1 with TRBJ2-3; TRBD2 aligns across 8 bases. The CDR3 is made up of 16 amino acids. With 5 bases clipped from V and 2 bases from J, the junction kept 9 bases outside the gene matches. Germline lookup yields CDR1 WNHNN and CDR2 SYGVQD (reference sequence). CDR3 loop: CASSQGASGLTDTQYF. The CDR3 nucleotides are TGCGCCAGCAGTCAAGGGGCTAGCGGGCTCACAGATACGCAGTATTTT.

The chain employs TRBV28 and TRBJ2-1; 7 nucleotides line up with TRBD2. From germline, CDR1 is MDHEN and CDR2 SYDVKM. Germline trimming cut 8 bases from V and 12 bases from J; bases unmatched to any gene: 16. The CDR3 length is 14 residues. The CDR3 protein is CASPFRAGPLVQFF. The CDR3 bases are TGTGCCAGCCCATTTCGAGCGGGACCCTTGGTGCAGTTCTTC.

The J gene is TRBJ2-1, the V gene TRBV14, with TRBD2 matching over 8 bases. The CDR3 length is 15 residues. The germline CDR1 and CDR2 sequences are SGHDN and FVKESK. J gave up 3 bases and V 1 base, and 2 bases lay outside the gene matches. The CDR3 sequence is CASSQVSGIYNEQFF. The CDR3 bases are TGTGCCAGCAGCCAAGTTAGCGGGATCTACAATGAGCAGTTCTTC.

The chain uses TRBV10-2 and TRBJ2-1; 9 nucleotides agree with TRBD2. This CDR3 contains 16 residues. The junction had 20 bases not matched to a gene; V was cut back by 8 bases and J by 12 bases. Germline CDR1 reads WSHSY; CDR2 reads SAAADI. The CDR3 DNA sequence: TGCGCCAGCTTTGGGACTAGCTGGAGGAGGGCGGGGGGGCAGTTCTTC. Its protein is CASFGTSWRRAGGQFF.

The chain links TRBV9 to TRBJ2-7, with TRBD1 as a possible D gene (5 bases). The CDR3 is 15 residues long. V gave up 4 bases and J gave up 4 bases, with 18 bases separating them. Germline loops: CDR1 SGDLS, CDR2 YYNGEE. In DNA, the CDR3 is TGTGCCAGCAGCTCCCCCAGGGAACGAGGTTACGAGCAGTACTTC. Residues: CASSSPRERGYEQYF. Using reference TRBV9 and TRBJ2-7 for the parts outside the CDR3, the full variable domain is DSGVTQTPKHLITATGQRVTLRCSPRSGDLSVYWYQQSLDQGLQFLIQYYNGEERAKGNILERFSAQQFPDLHSELNLSSLELGDSALYFCASSSPRERGYEQYFGPGTRLTVT.

CDR3 nucleotide sequence: TGTGCCAGCAGCGCGAGACAGGTTACCTACAATGAGCAGTTCTTC. Protein product: CASSARQVTYNEQFF. The rearrangement joins TRBV9 to TRBJ2-1; D perhaps matches TRBD1 (6 bases). Trimming cost V 3 bases and J 2 bases, with 12 bases left between them. This CDR3 is 15 amino acids long. Germline CDR1 reads SGDLS; CDR2 reads YYNGEE.

This sequence joins TRBV5-5 and TRBJ2-7; the match to TRBD1 covers 7 bases. From germline, CDR1 is SGHKS and CDR2 YYEKEE (reference sequence). The CDR3 consists of 13 residues. The V segment lost 8 bases and the J segment 3 bases; nucleotides outside the gene matches: 8. The CDR3 sequence: CASWIDRDYEQYF. The DNA of the CDR3 is TGTGCCAGTTGGATTGACAGGGACTACGAGCAGTACTTC.

J is TRBJ1-2 and V is TRBV7-9, with no clear D. V lost 1 base and J lost 7, with 22 bases in between. The CDR3 spans 17 residues. Germline V gene sequence: CDR1 SEHNR, CDR2 FQNEAQ (reference sequence). CDR3 sequence: CASSLGPTKGVVGGYTF. In DNA form, the CDR3 reads TGTGCCAGCAGCTTAGGCCCGACCAAAGGAGTTGTGGGTGGCTACACCTTC.

This chain uses TRBV29-1 with TRBJ1-1, with no clear D. The V gene's germline CDR1 is SQVTM and CDR2 ANQGSEA. CDR3 length: 12 residues. V lost 4 bases, J lost 1 base, and 7 bases lay in between. The CDR3 sequence: CSVVGENTEAFF. CDR3 sequence (DNA): TGCAGCGTTGTAGGAGAGAACACTGAAGCTTTCTTT.

The rearrangement links TRBV6-5 to TRBJ1-2; D is undetermined. The CDR3 covers 13 residues. The V and J ends lost 6 bases and 0 bases respectively, with 8 bases between them. In germline, CDR1 is MNHEY, CDR2 SVGAGI. In DNA form, the CDR3 reads TGTGCCAGCAGGAGCTTAGCTAACTATGGCTACACCTTC. Its translation is CASRSLANYGYTF.

This clone was observed a handful of times. In DNA, the CDR3 is TGTGCCAGCAGCTTACAGGGTCAGCCCCAGCATTTT. It specifies CASSLQGQPQHF. The J gene is TRBJ1-5, the V gene TRBV7-9; possibly TRBD1 for D (5 bases). The germline gives CDR1 SEHNR, CDR2 FQNEAQ (reference sequence). This CDR3 region has 12 residues. The germline V and J ends were trimmed by 2 bases and 6 bases, with 5 bases remaining between them.

This clone was seen more than once but under ten times. The gene calls are TRBV5-5 and TRBJ1-1, with a weak D call TRBD1 (5 bases). CDR1 is SGHKS and CDR2 is YYEKEE in the germline V gene (reference sequence). The CDR3 has 15 amino acids. Deletions cut 3 bases from V and 4 bases from J, with 16 bases between. CDR3 sequence (DNA): TGTGCCAGCAGCTCCTACTTGACGGGGGGCACTGAAGCTTTCTTT. It translates to CASSSYLTGGTEAFF.

V and J are TRBV6-5 and TRBJ1-2; D is unresolved. The V end lost 6 bases, the J end lost 2 bases, and 10 bases lay between the germline ends. Germline values: CDR1 MNHEY, CDR2 SVGAGI. The CDR3 has 13 residues. The CDR3 DNA reads TGTGCCAGCAGACTGACACAAAACTATGGCTACACCTTC. Translation: CASRLTQNYGYTF.

This clone has a single count. The rearrangement uses TRBV11-2 and TRBJ2-3; no definite D call. The V gene lost 1 base and the J gene lost 0 bases, with 5 bases spanning the gap. The germline CDR1 and CDR2 sequences are SGHAT and FQNNGV. This CDR3 has 14 amino acids. The CDR3 DNA follows: TGTGCCAGCAGCTTAGGCGCAAGCACAGATACGCAGTATTTT. Protein: CASSLGASTDTQYF.